Presented here are 21 T cell receptor beta chains from one specimen sequenced in a study of T cells in Graves' hyperthyroidism and ophthalmopathy. Authors of the study amplified TCR beta CDR3 regions from RNA transcripts. First-round RT-PCR of the TCR CDR3 relied on the HTBI primer set. TCRdb fed the multiplex PCR reads into MiXCR, producing one record per CDR3 protein. The sample includes approximately 520,000 distinct CDR3 sequences, roughly a quarter of them seen just once. The sequencing input was blood. All receptors derive from a woman aged 25-40 years with Graves' ophthalmopathy.

This clonotype was seen repeatedly, ten times or more. J is TRBJ2-7 and V is TRBV5-1; D might be TRBD1 (5 bases). The CDR3 totals 18 residues. CDR1 is SGHRS and CDR2 is YFSETQ in the germline V gene. Trimming removed 2 bases from V and 0 bases from J, with 21 bases in between. CDR3 DNA sequence: TGCGCCAGCAGCTTATGGACACTTAAGGGCGGTAGCTCCTACGAGCAGTACTTC. Protein sequence: CASSLWTLKGGSSYEQYF.

Ten or more counts support this clonotype. The rearrangement joins TRBV12-3 or TRBV12-4 to TRBJ1-1; D perhaps matches TRBD1 (6 bases). CDR3 length equals 15 residues. V lost 4 bases to trimming and J lost 1 base, with 13 bases between them. The CDR3 loop reads CASSSRGSENTEAFF. The CDR3 nucleotides are TGTGCCAGCAGTTCTAGGGGGAGCGAGAACACTGAAGCTTTCTTT.

The chain recombines TRBV6-1 with TRBJ1-2, with 7 bases lining up with TRBD1. CDR3 length: 16 residues. CDR1 and CDR2 from the germline V gene are MNHNS and SASEGT. Trimming cost V 6 bases and J 8 bases; bases outside gene matches: 18. The CDR3 nucleotides are TGTGCCAGCAGCACCTCTCGCCAAGGGGGCGCTTGGGGCTACACCTTC. Its translation: CASSTSRQGGAWGYTF.

The gene calls are TRBV20-1 and TRBJ2-7; 8 nucleotides align to TRBD2. The CDR3 length is 18 residues. The germline CDR1 and CDR2 sequences are DFQATT and SNEGSKA (reference sequence). Trimming cost V 0 bases and J 4 bases; bases outside gene matches: 17. CDR3 sequence: CSARDDRGGRRALYEQYF. CDR3 nucleotides: TGCAGTGCTAGAGATGACCGGGGGGGCCGACGGGCATTGTACGAGCAGTACTTC.

This clonotype was seen at least ten times. The chain links TRBV5-1 to TRBJ2-7, with a tentative D call TRBD2 (6 bases). This CDR3 contains 14 residues. From germline, CDR1 is SGHRS and CDR2 YFSETQ. V lost 1 base and J lost 3, with 11 bases in between. The CDR3 reads CASSLRGYDYEQYF. The CDR3 DNA follows: TGCGCCAGCAGCTTGCGGGGGTACGACTACGAGCAGTACTTC.

This clonotype was picked up many times. This chain joins TRBV2 and TRBJ2-6, with D tentatively TRBD1 (5 bases). Germline CDR1 and CDR2: SNHLY and FYNNEI. The CDR3 is 13 amino acids. V lost 9 bases, J lost 0 bases, and 6 bases lay in between. CDR3 DNA: TGTGCCAGTGACAGCTCTGGGGCCAACGTCCTGACTTTC. The encoded protein is CASDSSGANVLTF.

This clonotype was counted many times. The chain has TRBV6-2 or TRBV6-3 and TRBJ2-2; TRBD2 matches 7 bases. This CDR3 is built from 15 residues. The junction had 6 bases not matched to a gene; V was cut back by 4 bases and J by 4 bases. CDR1 is MNHEY, CDR2 SVGEGT, per germline. The CDR3 nucleotides read TGTGCCAGCAGTTCTGCGGGGGTTGGCACCGGGGAGCTGTTTTTT. Translated, it gives CASSSAGVGTGELFF.

This clonotype was detected only a few times. The chain recombines TRBV11-2 with TRBJ2-7; 11 bases align to TRBD2. The junction had 7 bases not matched to a gene; V was cut back by 0 bases and J by 3 bases. Per the germline V gene, CDR1 is SGHAT and CDR2 is FQNNGV. This CDR3 is 17 amino acids long. CDR3 nucleotides: TGTGCCAGCAGCTTAGATTTCCTAGCGGGGGGACTCTACGAGCAGTACTTC. It specifies CASSLDFLAGGLYEQYF.

This clonotype has at least ten counts. The genes are TRBV30 and TRBJ1-3, with D hard to call. Per germline, CDR1 GTSNPN and CDR2 SVGIG (reference sequence). V was trimmed by 2 bases and J by 8 bases, leaving 10 bases between them. This CDR3 has 12 residues. CDR3 protein: CAWSLRRDTIYF. In DNA form, the CDR3 reads TGTGCCTGGAGTCTAAGACGGGACACCATATATTTT.

This clonotype was picked up a small number of times. The chain recombines TRBV7-2 with TRBJ2-2; TRBD2 matches 7 bases. The V segment lost 5 bases and the J segment 4 bases; nucleotides outside the gene matches: 7. The germline gives CDR1 SGHTA, CDR2 FQGNSA. This CDR3 is 15 amino acids long. The CDR3 coding sequence is TGTGCCAGCAGCCCGGGACTACCGAGCACCGGGGAGCTGTTTTTT. It encodes CASSPGLPSTGELFF.

This clonotype was picked up many times. The chain links TRBV12-3 or TRBV12-4 to TRBJ2-7; 9 bases agree with TRBD1. The trim removed 7 bases at V and 6 bases at J, leaving 4 bases unmatched. The CDR3 sequence is 12 residues long. In nucleotides, the CDR3 is TGTGCCAGCACCTTGACAGGGGGCGAGCAGTACTTC. Its translation is CASTLTGGEQYF.

This clonotype was detected ten times or more. This chain connects TRBV27 to TRBJ1-3; D gene unclear. Trimming took 0 bases from V and 4 from J, leaving 10 bases between them. Looked up from germline, CDR1 is MNHEY and CDR2 is SMNVEV (reference sequence). This CDR3 region has 15 residues. CDR3 amino acids: CASSLSLGAGNTIYF. CDR3 DNA: TGTGCCAGCAGTTTATCGCTGGGCGCCGGAAACACCATATATTTT.

Comments on this clonotype: The junction shows a germline mismatch at one end, possibly a read error. V and J are TRBV15 and TRBJ2-7; D might be TRBD1 (5 bases). Germline lookup yields CDR1 LNHNV and CDR2 YYDKDF (reference sequence). CDR3 length: 14 amino acids. Written as DNA, the CDR3 is TGTGCCACCAGCCCTCGAGTACAGGCCTACGATCAGTACTTC. Translated: CATSPRVQAYDQYF. Filled out from reference TRBV15 and TRBJ2-7, the complete variable domain reads DAMVIQNPRYQVTQFGKPVTLSCSQTLNHNVMYWYQQKSSQAPKLLFHYYDKDFNNEADTPDNFQSRRPNTSFCFLDIRSPGLGDTAMYLCATSPRVQAYDQYFGPGTRLTVT.

This clonotype was counted at least ten times. V is TRBV12-3 or TRBV12-4 and J is TRBJ1-2, with 9 positions matching TRBD1. V dropped 5 bases and J dropped 4; count of bases not matched to a gene: 14. This CDR3 spans 17 amino acids. CDR3 sequence (DNA): TGTGCCAGCAGTCCAACCCTTACCGGGACAGGGACCTATGGCTACACCTTC. This gives the protein CASSPTLTGTGTYGYTF.

This clonotype has ten or more counts. This chain links TRBV12-3 or TRBV12-4 with TRBJ1-5; 11 positions match TRBD1. The CDR3 is 15 residues long. Trimming at V came to 3 bases and at J to 4 bases, leaving 2 bases not matched to a gene. Here the CDR3 DNA reads TGTGCCAGCAGTTTCGGGACAGGGGGAAATCAGCCCCAGCATTTT. Its translation: CASSFGTGGNQPQHF.

This clonotype has a count of ten or more. V gene TRBV6-2 or TRBV6-3 combines with J gene TRBJ2-7; maybe TRBD1 (6 bases). There are 19 residues in the CDR3. Looked up from germline, CDR1 is MNHEY and CDR2 is SVGEGT. Trimming removed 0 bases at V and 3 bases at J, with 24 bases between. CDR3 coding DNA: TGTGCCAGCAGTTACTCGTCTGTGGGGGACACCACCTCCCACTACGAGCAGTACTTC. Protein product: CASSYSSVGDTTSHYEQYF.

This chain joins TRBV28 and TRBJ1-2; TRBD1 is a possible D gene (5 bases). The CDR3 contains 15 residues. Germline CDR1 is MDHEN and CDR2 is SYDVKM. V shed 2 bases and J shed 0 bases, with 10 bases lying between them. CDR3 loop: CASSLRRQPNYGYTF. CDR3 bases: TGTGCCAGCAGTTTACGGCGACAGCCTAACTATGGCTACACCTTC.

This clonotype was counted many times. The chain employs TRBV6-1 and TRBJ2-5; D perhaps matches TRBD2 (5 bases). V gave up 4 bases and J gave up 2 bases, with 14 bases separating them. Germline V gives CDR1 MNHNS, CDR2 SASEGT. This CDR3 region has 15 residues. The CDR3 region has the DNA TGTGCCAGCAGTGTGACGGCGGCGGGTCAAGAGACCCAGTACTTC. The encoded protein is CASSVTAAGQETQYF.

This rearrangement joins TRBV5-1 to TRBJ1-2, with a tentative D call TRBD1 (5 bases). Looked up from germline, CDR1 is SGHRS and CDR2 is YFSETQ. The length of the CDR3 is 14 residues. V dropped 0 bases and J dropped 8 bases, with 14 bases sitting between them. The CDR3 is CASSLGQPREGYTF. CDR3 bases: TGCGCCAGCAGCTTGGGACAGCCTCGGGAGGGCTACACCTTC.

V usage is TRBV7-2 and J usage is TRBJ2-7; D is unresolved. Per the germline V gene, CDR1 is SGHTA and CDR2 is FQGNSA. The CDR3 is 13 residues long. V was trimmed by 1 base and J by 5 bases, leaving 9 bases between them. The CDR3 DNA reads TGTGCCAGCAGCTTAGGAGAATTTGACGAGCAGTACTTC. Translating gives CASSLGEFDEQYF. Combining the CDR3 with reference TRBV7-2 and TRBJ2-7 gives the whole variable domain GAGVSQSPSNKVTEKGKDVELRCDPISGHTALYWYRQSLGQGLEFLIYFQGNSAPDKSGLPSDRFSAERTGGSVSTLTIQRTQQEDSAVYLCASSLGEFDEQYFGPGTRLTVT.

At least ten counts were recorded for this clonotype. V gene TRBV7-2 combines with J gene TRBJ2-2; no definite D call. The germline V gene has CDR1 SGHTA and CDR2 FQGNSA. Trimming took 3 bases from V and 3 from J, leaving 8 bases between them. The CDR3 covers 14 residues. CDR3 nucleotides: TGTGCCAGCAGCTTTGGCTCCCACACCGGGGAGCTGTTTTTT. Protein: CASSFGSHTGELFF.